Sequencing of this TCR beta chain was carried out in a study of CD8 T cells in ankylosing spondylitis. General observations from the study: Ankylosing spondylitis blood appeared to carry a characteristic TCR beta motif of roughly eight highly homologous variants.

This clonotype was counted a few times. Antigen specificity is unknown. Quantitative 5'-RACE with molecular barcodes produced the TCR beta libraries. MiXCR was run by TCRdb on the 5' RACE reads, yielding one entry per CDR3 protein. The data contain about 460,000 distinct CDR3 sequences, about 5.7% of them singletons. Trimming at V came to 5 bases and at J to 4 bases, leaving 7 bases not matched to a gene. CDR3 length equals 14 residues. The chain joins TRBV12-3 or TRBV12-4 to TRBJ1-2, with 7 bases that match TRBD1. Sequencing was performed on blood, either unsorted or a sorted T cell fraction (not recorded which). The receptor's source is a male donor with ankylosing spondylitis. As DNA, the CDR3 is TGTGCCAGCAGTCACCCGACAGGGCCCTATGGCTACACCTTC. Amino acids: CASSHPTGPYGYTF.